The clone carrying this T cell receptor (beta chain) was observed at least ten times. Treatment meaning: skin biopsy from PPD injection site in Mantoux-positive individual. A UMI-containing oligonucleotide was joined by 3' ligation to the TCR cDNA template. Biopsied sites were PPD injections in people with a positive Mantoux test. Input was about 1 to 1,100 ng of DNase-treated total RNA without cell sorting. The source of the sample is a study of naive and memory T cell subsets. Trimming removed 1 base from V and 4 bases from J, with 9 bases in between. The CDR3 covers 14 residues. From germline, CDR1 is SGHDN and CDR2 FVKESK. Amplification of ligated cDNA took four PCR rounds with SP2 and nested alpha and beta constant primers. MiXCR, run by TCRdb on the UMI-ligation and nested PCR reads, gives a single entry per CDR3 protein. This sample has around 31,000 distinct CDR3 sequences, with about 6.9% found just once.

The material was skin, obtained from a tuberculin skin test site. J is TRBJ2-3 and V is TRBV14, with unresolved D. The sequence came from an adult in good health. CDR3 sequence (DNA): TGTGCCAGCAGCCAAGGTGCAAGGTCAGATACGCAGTATTTT. Translating it yields CASSQGARSDTQYF.